The 31 T cell receptor beta chains below come from one sample, sequenced in a study of T cell changes during pregnancy in multiple sclerosis. Method: immunoSEQ multiplex PCR; TCRdb's copy keeps in-frame clones and lacks some. The sample has around 35,000 clones, about nine tenths seen once. Specimen: CD8+ T cells from peripheral blood mononuclear cells, collected before pregnancy. The receptors derive from a female donor with multiple sclerosis, enrolled in a pregnancy study.

V gene TRBV7-9 combines with J gene TRBJ1-2; D unclear. V lost 5 bases, J lost 3 bases, and 10 bases lay in between. The CDR3 loop spans 13 amino acids. Germline-derived CDR1 and CDR2 are SEHNR and FQNEAQ (reference sequence). CDR3 loop: CASSPGLDYGYTF. Written as DNA, the CDR3 is TGTGCCAGCAGCCCCGGACTAGACTATGGCTACACCTTC.

This clone came up a few times. This chain links TRBV25-1 with TRBJ2-4; 10 bases agree with TRBD1. This CDR3 region has 14 residues. J gave up 5 bases and V 2 bases, and 0 bases lay outside the gene matches. Germline V gives CDR1 MGHDK, CDR2 SYGVNS. The CDR3 DNA follows: TGTGCCAGCAGTGAAGGACAGGGGGAAAACATTCAGTACTTC. This gives the protein CASSEGQGENIQYF.

The chain couples TRBV6-5 to TRBJ1-4; D is possibly TRBD1 (5 bases). This CDR3 comprises 14 residues. V was shortened by 5 bases and J by 5 bases, with 12 bases between the two germline ends. CDR1 is MNHEY, CDR2 SVGAGI, per germline. CDR3 DNA sequence: TGTGCCAGCAGTCCGACAGTGGGGAATGAAAAACTGTTTTTT. Protein: CASSPTVGNEKLFF.

This chain joins TRBV6-1 and TRBJ2-7, with D maybe TRBD2 (5 bases). Germline V gene sequence: CDR1 MNHNS, CDR2 SASEGT. Trimming stripped 8 bases from V and 1 base from J, with 15 bases between. The CDR3 has 14 amino acids. The CDR3 nucleotides read TGTGCCAGCGGAGGAAGTAGTGAATCCTACGAGCAGTACTTC. Protein product: CASGGSSESYEQYF.

The CDR3 DNA is TGTGCCAGCAGTTACGTCTGGGAGGATACGCAGTATTTT. It encodes CASSYVWEDTQYF. The V call is TRBV6-6, the J call TRBJ2-3, with a possible D match to TRBD2 (5 bases). Per the germline V gene, CDR1 is MNHNY and CDR2 is SVGAGI (reference sequence). Trimming cost V 2 bases and J 6 bases, with 9 bases left between them. The CDR3 length is 13 residues.

The chain uses TRBV27 and TRBJ1-6; 9 bases agree with TRBD1. The germline gives CDR1 MNHEY, CDR2 SMNVEV (reference sequence). There are 17 residues in the CDR3. V gave up 3 bases and J gave up 10 bases; unmatched junction bases: 13. CDR3 sequence: CASSFMNSDRGNSPLHF. In DNA form, the CDR3 reads TGTGCCAGCAGTTTCATGAACTCGGACAGGGGAAACTCACCCCTCCACTTT.

The J gene is TRBJ1-2, the V gene TRBV29-1; D possibly corresponds to TRBD1 (5 bases). Germline CDR1 is SQVTM and CDR2 is ANQGSEA. This CDR3 contains 13 residues. The ends were cut back, 3 bases at V and 8 bases at J, with 16 bases in the middle. This CDR3 is CSVEARGPRGYTF. Here the CDR3 DNA reads TGCAGCGTTGAGGCTAGGGGTCCTAGAGGCTACACCTTC.

The chain combines TRBV9 with TRBJ2-1; tentative D call: TRBD1 (7 bases). The CDR3 is 15 residues long. The germline V gene encodes CDR1 SGDLS and CDR2 YYNGEE. V dropped 2 bases and J dropped 2 bases, with 11 bases sitting between them. CDR3: CASSVGGGPYNEQFF. As DNA, the CDR3 is TGTGCCAGCAGCGTTGGAGGGGGCCCCTACAATGAGCAGTTCTTC. Variable domain in full (rest from reference TRBV9 and TRBJ2-1): DSGVTQTPKHLITATGQRVTLRCSPRSGDLSVYWYQQSLDQGLQFLIQYYNGEERAKGNILERFSAQQFPDLHSELNLSSLELGDSALYFCASSVGGGPYNEQFFGPGTRLTVL.

The chain uses TRBV6-4 and TRBJ2-3; 11 bases agree with TRBD1. The CDR3 covers 15 residues. J lost 2 bases, V lost 2 bases, and 0 bases had no gene match. Germline CDR1 is MRHNA and CDR2 is SNTAGT. CDR3 sequence: CASSDGQGATDTQYF. DNA of the CDR3: TGTGCCAGCAGTGACGGACAGGGGGCCACAGATACGCAGTATTTT.

CDR3 region: CASSPASGDTEAFF. The CDR3 nucleotides are TGTGCCAGCAGTCCCGCCTCAGGTGACACTGAAGCTTTCTTT. The rearrangement links TRBV6-4 to TRBJ1-1; D remains unclear. V gave up 5 bases and J gave up 3 bases, with 13 bases separating them. In germline, CDR1 is MRHNA, CDR2 SNTAGT. This CDR3 has 14 amino acids.

For the CDR3, the DNA is TGTGCCAGTAGTATGGCGGGAGGGTACGAGCAGTACTTC. Translated, it gives CASSMAGGYEQYF. This sequence joins TRBV19 and TRBJ2-7; TRBD2 aligns across 9 bases. V shed 3 bases, J shed 4 bases, and the junction held 1 base outside the gene matches. Germline V gene sequence: CDR1 LNHDA, CDR2 SQIVND (reference sequence). The CDR3 spans 13 residues.

The rearrangement uses TRBV10-2 and TRBJ2-7; 12 bases align to TRBD2. J was trimmed by 7 bases and V by 10 bases; bases with no gene match: 2. Germline V gene sequence: CDR1 WSHSY, CDR2 SAAADI. The CDR3 contains 11 residues. In nucleotides, the CDR3 is TGCGCCACTACTAGCGGGAGGGAGCAGTACTTC. It translates to CATTSGREQYF.

The rearrangement joins TRBV5-4 to TRBJ2-7; 10 nucleotides align to TRBD2. The CDR3 is made up of 16 amino acids. Looked up from germline, CDR1 is SGHNT and CDR2 is YYREEE (reference sequence). V lost 2 bases to trimming and J lost 0 bases; unmatched junction nucleotides: 5. The CDR3 sequence: CASSFGLAADSYEQYF. The DNA of the CDR3 is TGTGCCAGCAGCTTTGGACTAGCGGCCGACTCCTACGAGCAGTACTTC.

This clone is medium-sized within its sample. The chain employs TRBV27 and TRBJ1-1; 8 bases line up with TRBD1. Trimming cost V 2 bases and J 11 bases; bases outside gene matches: 7. Germline V gene sequence: CDR1 MNHEY, CDR2 SMNVEV (reference sequence). CDR3 length: 13 amino acids. This CDR3 is CASSLAGGPEAFF. DNA of the CDR3: TGTGCCAGCAGTTTAGCAGGGGGCCCCGAGGCTTTCTTT.

The chain uses TRBV2 and TRBJ1-2; tentatively, D is TRBD1 (5 bases). V lost 1 base, J lost 0 bases, and 12 bases lay in between. CDR1 SNHLY and CDR2 FYNNEI come from the germline V gene. This CDR3 has 16 residues. CDR3 in amino acids: CASSEEGAVSNYGYTF. The CDR3 DNA is TGTGCCAGCAGTGAAGAAGGGGCAGTTTCTAACTATGGCTACACCTTC.

The chain joins TRBV10-3 to TRBJ2-1, with D maybe TRBD2 (6 bases). The V and J ends lost 0 bases and 1 base respectively, with 10 bases between them. Per the germline V gene, CDR1 is ENHRY and CDR2 is SYGVKD. CDR3 length: 16 residues. The CDR3 DNA reads as TGTGCCATCAGTGAGTCGGGACTCCAGTCCTACAATGAGCAGTTCTTC. Residues: CAISESGLQSYNEQFF.

V gene TRBV7-9 combines with J gene TRBJ2-7; the match to TRBD2 covers 14 bases. In germline, CDR1 is SEHNR, CDR2 FQNEAQ (reference sequence). The CDR3 is 15 residues long. V dropped 5 bases and J dropped 6; count of bases not matched to a gene: 6. CDR3 in DNA: TGTGCCAGCAGCCCGGGACTAGCGGGAGTTCGCGAGCAGTACTTC. Its translation: CASSPGLAGVREQYF.

The gene calls are TRBV19 and TRBJ2-2, with D possibly being TRBD2 (6 bases). The length of the CDR3 is 14 residues. The germline CDR1 and CDR2 sequences are LNHDA and SQIVND (reference sequence). Trimming removed 5 bases from V and 6 bases from J, with 13 bases in between. This CDR3 is CASSSQRRAGELFF. In nucleotides, the CDR3 is TGTGCCAGTAGTTCGCAGAGGAGGGCCGGGGAGCTGTTTTTT.

The V gene is TRBV7-9, the J gene TRBJ2-7; D may be TRBD2 (6 bases). V shed 5 bases and J shed 7 bases, with 9 bases lying between them. The CDR3 loop spans 11 amino acids. Looked up from germline, CDR1 is SEHNR and CDR2 is FQNEAQ (reference sequence). The CDR3 nucleotides read TGTGCCAGCAGCCATGGGGGGGAGCAGTACTTC. It specifies CASSHGGEQYF. The full variable domain, in which reference TRBV7-9 and TRBJ2-7 provide the parts outside the CDR3, is DTGVSQNPRHKITKRGQNVTFRCDPISEHNRLYWYRQTLGQGPEFLTYFQNEAQLEKSRLLSDRFSAERPKGSFSTLEIQRTEQGDSAMYLCASSHGGEQYFGPGTRLTVT.

This clone appeared once. V usage is TRBV13 and J usage is TRBJ1-1, with 7 bases lining up with TRBD1. This CDR3 spans 16 amino acids. Germline V CDR1 and CDR2: PRHDT, FYEKMQ (reference sequence). Trimming took 5 bases from V and 1 from J; bases not matched to a gene: 10. The CDR3 nucleotides read TGTGCCAGCAGCGACAATCAGGGACAGTCGAACACTGAAGCTTTCTTT. Translation gives CASSDNQGQSNTEAFF.

This rearrangement joins TRBV5-1 to TRBJ2-7, with a weak D call TRBD2 (5 bases). CDR1 is SGHRS, CDR2 YFSETQ, per germline. Trimming left V 1 base short and J 2 bases short, with 10 bases between. The CDR3 length is 14 residues. CDR3 nucleotides: TGCGCCAGCAGCTTGACAGCGGCCACCTACGAGCAGTACTTC. This codes for CASSLTAATYEQYF.

The rearrangement uses TRBV7-6 and TRBJ2-5; 8 nucleotides match TRBD2. Trimming cost V 4 bases and J 0 bases; bases outside gene matches: 10. The CDR3 extends over 17 amino acids. The germline gives CDR1 SGHVS, CDR2 FNYEAQ. The chain's CDR3 is CASSSPLSGKHQETQYF. CDR3 in DNA: TGTGCCAGCAGCTCACCCCTTAGCGGGAAACACCAAGAGACCCAGTACTTC.

By share, this clone ranks as medium-sized (0.01 to 0.1%). The chain carries TRBV19 and TRBJ2-1, with 11 bases matching TRBD2. The germline CDR1 and CDR2 sequences are LNHDA and SQIVND (reference sequence). V lost 5 bases to trimming and J lost 4 bases; unmatched junction nucleotides: 4. The CDR3 extends over 15 amino acids. The CDR3 is CASSPTSGSYNEQFF. DNA for the CDR3: TGTGCCAGTAGTCCCACTAGCGGGAGTTACAATGAGCAGTTCTTC.

This chain uses TRBV25-1 with TRBJ2-1; no clear D gene. Germline CDR1 reads MGHDK; CDR2 reads SYGVNS. Trimming took off 4 bases at V and 4 bases at J, with 17 bases between the two ends. The CDR3 contains 16 residues. In DNA form, the CDR3 reads TGTGCCAGCAGTGTTAAGTTGGCCCTTCTTTACAATGAGCAGTTCTTC. It yields the protein CASSVKLALLYNEQFF.

The rearrangement uses TRBV5-6 and TRBJ1-5; possible D gene TRBD1, 5 bases. Trimming removed 0 bases from V and 5 bases from J, with 6 bases in between. Germline V gives CDR1 SGHDT, CDR2 YYEEEE. There are 13 residues in the CDR3. DNA for the CDR3: TGTGCCAGCAGCTTGGGGGGGGATCAGCCCCAGCATTTT. This sequence encodes CASSLGGDQPQHF.

The J gene is TRBJ2-3, the V gene TRBV9; D is unclear. CDR3 size: 13 residues. The germline V and J ends were trimmed by 0 bases and 2 bases, with 4 bases remaining between them. The germline gives CDR1 SGDLS, CDR2 YYNGEE. The DNA for the CDR3 is TGTGCCAGCAGCGTAGATTACACAGATACGCAGTATTTT. Translating it yields CASSVDYTDTQYF.

The CDR3 region has the DNA TGTGCCAGCAGCTTGGTCGGTAGCGGGGGTGCCCGAAGCGAGCAGTACTTC. Its protein product is CASSLVGSGGARSEQYF. This chain links TRBV5-4 with TRBJ2-7, with 9 nucleotides matching TRBD2. The J segment lost 6 bases and the V segment lost 0 bases, leaving 13 bases of the junction unmatched. This CDR3 has 17 amino acids. Germline V CDR1 and CDR2: SGHNT, YYREEE (reference sequence).

The V and J genes are TRBV4-1 and TRBJ2-3; 10 bases agree with TRBD1. Per germline, CDR1 MGHRA and CDR2 YSYEKL. The trim removed 4 bases at V and 6 bases at J, leaving 4 bases unmatched. There are 14 residues in the CDR3. DNA of the CDR3: TGCGCCAGCAGCCTTGGGACAGGGGACGATACGCAGTATTTT. Protein sequence: CASSLGTGDDTQYF.

This chain joins TRBV7-9 and TRBJ1-6; D gene uncertain. CDR1 and CDR2 from the germline V gene are SEHNR and FQNEAQ (reference sequence). V was trimmed by 4 bases and J by 9 bases, leaving 13 bases between them. The length of the CDR3 is 14 residues. CDR3 in DNA: TGTGCCAGCAGCTACCCCGGGAGGGTTTCACCCCTCCACTTT. It codes for CASSYPGRVSPLHF.

V usage is TRBV7-9 and J usage is TRBJ1-1; TRBD1 might be the D (5 bases). Per the germline V gene, CDR1 is SEHNR and CDR2 is FQNEAQ (reference sequence). Trimming removed 1 base from V and 1 base from J, with 10 bases in between. CDR3 length: 15 residues. The CDR3 sequence: CASSLEGWANTEAFF. CDR3 nucleotide sequence: TGTGCCAGCAGCTTAGAGGGGTGGGCGAACACTGAAGCTTTCTTT. The full variable domain, with the rest looked up from reference TRBV7-9 and TRBJ1-1, is DTGVSQNPRHKITKRGQNVTFRCDPISEHNRLYWYRQTLGQGPEFLTYFQNEAQLEKSRLLSDRFSAERPKGSFSTLEIQRTEQGDSAMYLCASSLEGWANTEAFFGQGTRLTVV.

V gene TRBV18 combines with J gene TRBJ2-7; maybe TRBD2 (5 bases). CDR3 length: 17 residues. Per the germline V gene, CDR1 is KGHSH and CDR2 is LQKENI. Trimming stripped 1 base from V and 0 bases from J, with 16 bases between. The CDR3 coding sequence is TGTGCCAGCTCACCACTTTTCGGACTGTGGCCCTCCTACGAGCAGTACTTC. Protein sequence: CASSPLFGLWPSYEQYF. Drawing the rest from reference TRBV18 and TRBJ2-7, the complete variable domain is NAGVMQNPRHLVRRRGQEARLRCSPMKGHSHVYWYRQLPEEGLKFMVYLQKENIIDESGMPKERFSAEFPKEGPSILRIQQVVRGDSAAYFCASSPLFGLWPSYEQYFGPGTRLTVT.